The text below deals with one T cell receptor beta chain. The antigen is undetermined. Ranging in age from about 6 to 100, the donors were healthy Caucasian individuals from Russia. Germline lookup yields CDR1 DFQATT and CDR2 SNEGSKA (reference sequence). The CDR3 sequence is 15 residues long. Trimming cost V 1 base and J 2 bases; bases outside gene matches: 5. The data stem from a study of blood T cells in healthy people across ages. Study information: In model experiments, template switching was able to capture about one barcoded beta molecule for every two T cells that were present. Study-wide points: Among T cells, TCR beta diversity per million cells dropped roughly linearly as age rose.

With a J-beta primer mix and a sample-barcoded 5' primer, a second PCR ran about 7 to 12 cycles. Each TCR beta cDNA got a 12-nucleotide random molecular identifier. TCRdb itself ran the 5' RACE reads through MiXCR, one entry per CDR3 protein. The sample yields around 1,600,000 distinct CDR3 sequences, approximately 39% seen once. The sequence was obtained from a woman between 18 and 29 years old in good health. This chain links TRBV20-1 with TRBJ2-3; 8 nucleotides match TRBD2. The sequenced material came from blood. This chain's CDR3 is CSARGLLAVTDTQYF. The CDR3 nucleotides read TGCAGTGCTAGAGGACTACTAGCGGTCACAGATACGCAGTATTTT.